This TCR beta chain derives from a study of blood T cell repertoires in COVID-19. Looking at the study overall: The United States, Italy and Spain supplied acute and convalescent COVID-19 samples. From T cells, B-cell-depleted T cells, or PBMCs came the material, which was cDNA or gDNA.

How the authors handled the data: Amplified reference gene primers provided the basis for estimating nucleated cell counts. Using immunoSEQ multiplex PCR, the repertoire was profiled, and TCRdb retains in-frame clones only, with some absent. The V and J calls and clone size are taken from that table; D and trimming were inferred from the DNA. The sample lists 55,000 to 80,000 clones, approximately 82% occurring once. This CDR3 contains 17 residues. CDR1 is DFQATT, CDR2 SNEGSKA, per germline (reference sequence). V lost 3 bases, J lost 1 base, and 7 bases stayed unmatched. This TCR was sampled from a woman at least 80 years old with acute or convalescent COVID-19. The specimen was peripheral blood. The chain combines TRBV20-1 with TRBJ2-3, with TRBD2 matching 13 bases. CDR3 DNA: TGCAGTGCTAGTACCACTAGCGGGAGGGCGGGCACAGATACGCAGTATTTT. Its protein is CSASTTSGRAGTDTQYF.